This TCR beta chain came from a study of T cell responses to AZD1222 COVID-19 vaccine. Assay used: immunoSEQ multiplex PCR; TCRdb lists only in-frame clones, some missing. The top ten hold about 3% of the sample, which has 150,000 to 200,000 clones, 75% to 90% seen once. V was pared by 6 bases and J by 7 bases, with 7 bases of the junction left unmatched. CDR3 size: 13 residues. This rearrangement joins TRBV12-3 or TRBV12-4 to TRBJ2-7; TRBD1 matches 9 bases. The sequenced sample was peripheral blood, obtained on day 0 of MenACWY control vaccination. The source is an adult in good health. The CDR3 DNA is TGTGCCAGCAGCCGGGACAGGGCGGATGAGCAGTACTTC. It translates to CASSRDRADEQYF.